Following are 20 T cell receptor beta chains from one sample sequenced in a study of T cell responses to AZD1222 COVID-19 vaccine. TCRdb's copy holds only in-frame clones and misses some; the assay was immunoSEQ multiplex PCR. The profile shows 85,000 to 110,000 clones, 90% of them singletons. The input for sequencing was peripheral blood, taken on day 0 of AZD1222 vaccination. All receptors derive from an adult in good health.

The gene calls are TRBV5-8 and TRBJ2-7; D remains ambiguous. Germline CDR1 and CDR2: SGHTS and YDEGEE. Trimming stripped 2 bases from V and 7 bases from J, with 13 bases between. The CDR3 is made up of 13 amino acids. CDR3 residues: CASSFFTLGEQYF. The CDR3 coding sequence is TGTGCCAGCAGCTTTTTTACTTTGGGGGAGCAGTACTTC. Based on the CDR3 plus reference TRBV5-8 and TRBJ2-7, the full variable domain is EAGVTQSPTHLIKTRGQQATLRCSPISGHTSVYWYQQALGLGLQFLLWYDEGEERNRGNFPPRFSGRQFPNYSSELNVNALELEDSALYLCASSFFTLGEQYFGPGTRLTVT.

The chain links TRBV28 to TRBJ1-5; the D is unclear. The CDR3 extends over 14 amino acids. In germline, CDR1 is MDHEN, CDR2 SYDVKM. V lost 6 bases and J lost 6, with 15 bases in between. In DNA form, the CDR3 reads TGTGCCAGCAGCCCCCTTTCGGTAGGTCAGCCCCAGCATTTT. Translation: CASSPLSVGQPQHF.

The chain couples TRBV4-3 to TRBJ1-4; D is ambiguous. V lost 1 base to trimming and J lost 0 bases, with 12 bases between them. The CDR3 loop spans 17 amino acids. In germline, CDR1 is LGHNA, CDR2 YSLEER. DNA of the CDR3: TGCGCCAGCAGCCAAGGGCAGAGATTATCAACTAATGAAAAACTGTTTTTT. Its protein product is CASSQGQRLSTNEKLFF.

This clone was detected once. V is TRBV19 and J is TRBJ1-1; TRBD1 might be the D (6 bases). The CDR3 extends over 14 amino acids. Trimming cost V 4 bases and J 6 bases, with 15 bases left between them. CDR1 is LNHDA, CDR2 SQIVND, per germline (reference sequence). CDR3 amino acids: CASSTLQGKSEAFF. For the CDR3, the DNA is TGTGCCAGTAGTACACTACAGGGTAAATCTGAAGCTTTCTTT.

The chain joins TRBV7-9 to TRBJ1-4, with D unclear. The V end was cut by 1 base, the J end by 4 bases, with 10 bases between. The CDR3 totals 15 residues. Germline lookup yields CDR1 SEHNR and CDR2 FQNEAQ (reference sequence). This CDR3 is CASSLGRHNNEKLFF. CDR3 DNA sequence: TGTGCCAGCAGCTTAGGAAGGCACAATAATGAAAAACTGTTTTTT.

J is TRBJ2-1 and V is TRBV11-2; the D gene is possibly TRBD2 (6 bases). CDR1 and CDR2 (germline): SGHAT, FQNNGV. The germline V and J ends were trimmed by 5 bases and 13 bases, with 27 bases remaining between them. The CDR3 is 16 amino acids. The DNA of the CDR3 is TGTGCCAGCAGCCGCGGGGCGGATCCCTGGCAAATACTTCAGTTCTTC. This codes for CASSRGADPWQILQFF.

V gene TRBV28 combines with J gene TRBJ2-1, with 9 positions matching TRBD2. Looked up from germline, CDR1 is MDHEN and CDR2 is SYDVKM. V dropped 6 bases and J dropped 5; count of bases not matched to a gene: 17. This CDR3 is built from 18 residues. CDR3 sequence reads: CASSENHPKGLADNEQFF. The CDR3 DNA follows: TGTGCCAGCAGCGAGAATCATCCCAAGGGACTAGCTGACAATGAGCAGTTCTTC.

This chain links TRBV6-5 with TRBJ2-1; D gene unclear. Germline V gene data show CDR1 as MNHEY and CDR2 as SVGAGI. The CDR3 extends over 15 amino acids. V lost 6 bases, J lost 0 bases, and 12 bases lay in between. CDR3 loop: CASSRASSSYNEQFF. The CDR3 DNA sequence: TGTGCCAGCAGCCGGGCTTCTAGCTCCTACAATGAGCAGTTCTTC.

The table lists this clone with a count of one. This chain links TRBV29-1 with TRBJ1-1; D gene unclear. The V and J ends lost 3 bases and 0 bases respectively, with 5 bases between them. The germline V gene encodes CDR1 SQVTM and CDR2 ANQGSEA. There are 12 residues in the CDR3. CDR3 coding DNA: TGCAGCGTTGAGGGTTTGAACACTGAAGCTTTCTTT. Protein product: CSVEGLNTEAFF.

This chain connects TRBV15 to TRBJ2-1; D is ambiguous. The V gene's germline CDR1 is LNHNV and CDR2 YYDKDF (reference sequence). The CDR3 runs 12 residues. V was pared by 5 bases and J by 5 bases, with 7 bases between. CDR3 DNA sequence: TGTGCCACCAGCTTGGGAAACAATGAGCAGTTCTTC. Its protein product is CATSLGNNEQFF.

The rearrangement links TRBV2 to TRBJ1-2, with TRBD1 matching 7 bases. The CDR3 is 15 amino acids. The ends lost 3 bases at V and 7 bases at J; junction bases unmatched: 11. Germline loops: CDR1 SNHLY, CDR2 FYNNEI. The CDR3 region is CASSDSGQTGIGYTF. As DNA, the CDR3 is TGTGCCAGCAGTGATTCAGGCCAGACAGGGATTGGCTACACCTTC.

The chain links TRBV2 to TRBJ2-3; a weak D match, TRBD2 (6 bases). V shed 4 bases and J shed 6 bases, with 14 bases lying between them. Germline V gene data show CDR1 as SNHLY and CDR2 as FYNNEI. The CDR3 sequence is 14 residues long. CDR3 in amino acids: CASSGSVAVDTQYF. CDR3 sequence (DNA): TGTGCCAGCAGTGGTTCGGTAGCGGTCGATACGCAGTATTTT.

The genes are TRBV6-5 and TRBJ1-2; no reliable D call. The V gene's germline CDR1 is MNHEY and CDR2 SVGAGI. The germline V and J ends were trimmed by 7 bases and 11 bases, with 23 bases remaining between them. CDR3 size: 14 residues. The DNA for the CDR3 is TGTGCCAGCACCAGGCAGGAGTCGACTATGGGGTACACCTTC. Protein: CASTRQESTMGYTF.

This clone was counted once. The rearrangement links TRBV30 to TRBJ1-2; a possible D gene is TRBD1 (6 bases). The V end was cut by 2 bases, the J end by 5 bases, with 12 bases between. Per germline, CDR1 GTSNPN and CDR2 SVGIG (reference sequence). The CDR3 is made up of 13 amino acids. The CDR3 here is CAWSPLRGYGYTF. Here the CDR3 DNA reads TGTGCCTGGAGTCCACTGAGGGGGTATGGCTACACCTTC.

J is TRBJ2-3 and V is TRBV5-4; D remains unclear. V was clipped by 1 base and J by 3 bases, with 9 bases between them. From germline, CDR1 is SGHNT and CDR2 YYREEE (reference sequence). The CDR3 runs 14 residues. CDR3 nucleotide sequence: TGTGCCAGCAGCTTGTGGGGTCAGACAGATACGCAGTATTTT. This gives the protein CASSLWGQTDTQYF. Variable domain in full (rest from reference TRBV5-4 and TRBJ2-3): ETGVTQSPTHLIKTRGQQVTLRCSSQSGHNTVSWYQQALGQGPQFIFQYYREEENGRGNFPPRFSGLQFPNYSSELNVNALELDDSALYLCASSLWGQTDTQYFGPGTRLTVL.

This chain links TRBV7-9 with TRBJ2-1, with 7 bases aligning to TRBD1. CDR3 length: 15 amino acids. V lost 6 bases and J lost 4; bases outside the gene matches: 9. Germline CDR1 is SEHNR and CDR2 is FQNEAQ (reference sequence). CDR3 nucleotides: TGTGCCAGCAGGGGAGAGGGGGCAGTATACAATGAGCAGTTCTTC. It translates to CASRGEGAVYNEQFF.

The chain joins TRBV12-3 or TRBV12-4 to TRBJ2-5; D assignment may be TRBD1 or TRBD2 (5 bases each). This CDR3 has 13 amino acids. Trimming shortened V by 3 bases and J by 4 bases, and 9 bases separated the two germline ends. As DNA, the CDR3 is TGTGCCAGCAGTTTTGGGGGTAGAGAGACCCAGTACTTC. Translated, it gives CASSFGGRETQYF.

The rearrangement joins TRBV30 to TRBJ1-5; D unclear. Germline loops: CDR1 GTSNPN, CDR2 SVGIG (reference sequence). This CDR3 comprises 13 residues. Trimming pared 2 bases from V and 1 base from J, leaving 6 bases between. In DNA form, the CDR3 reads TGTGCCTGGAGTCCCGGGAGCAATCAGCCCCAGCATTTT. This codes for CAWSPGSNQPQHF. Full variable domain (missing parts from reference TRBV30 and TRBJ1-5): SQTIHQWPATLVQPVGSPLSLECTVEGTSNPNLYWYRQAAGRGLQLLFYSVGIGQISSEVPQNLSASRPQDRQFILSSKKLLLSDSGFYLCAWSPGSNQPQHFGDGTRLSIL.

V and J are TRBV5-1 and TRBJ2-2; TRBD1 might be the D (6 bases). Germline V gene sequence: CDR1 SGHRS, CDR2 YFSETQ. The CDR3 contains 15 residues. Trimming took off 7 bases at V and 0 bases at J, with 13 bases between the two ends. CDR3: CASGPGHTNTGELFF. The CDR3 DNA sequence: TGCGCCAGCGGCCCGGGACATACGAACACCGGGGAGCTGTTTTTT.

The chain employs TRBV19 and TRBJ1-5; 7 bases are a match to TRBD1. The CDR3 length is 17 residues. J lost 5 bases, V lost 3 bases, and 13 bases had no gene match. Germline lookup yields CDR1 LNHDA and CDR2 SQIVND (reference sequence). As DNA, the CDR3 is TGTGCCAGTAGTATTACAGGGGTGGGGATGAAGGATCAGCCCCAGCATTTT. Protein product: CASSITGVGMKDQPQHF.